The 14 T cell receptor beta chains below come from one sample, sequenced in a study of T cell repertoires in cytomegalovirus infection. TCRdb re-called the reads with MiXCR, one entry per CDR3 protein. The data hold 600,000 to 700,000 distinct CDR3 sequences, with roughly 30% observed a single time. These TCRs are of unknown antigen specificity. The sample here was cultured PBMCs, taken from culture after CMV antigen stimulation. These TCRs come from a human donor in good health (CMV status not recorded). Some clones in this sample may be carry-over from other donors' samples.

This chain links TRBV6-1 with TRBJ1-5; D call uncertain. The germline gives CDR1 MNHNS, CDR2 SASEGT. CDR3 length: 13 residues. V lost 6 bases to trimming and J lost 5 bases, with 11 bases between them. This CDR3 reads CASRVQRDQPQHF. CDR3 DNA: TGTGCCAGCAGGGTACAGAGAGATCAGCCCCAGCATTTT.

This rearrangement joins TRBV2 to TRBJ1-1; 7 nucleotides match TRBD1. After removal of 8 bases from V and 0 bases from J, the junction contained 12 bases not matched to a gene. The CDR3 length is 16 residues. The germline V gene has CDR1 SNHLY and CDR2 FYNNEI. The CDR3 region is CASRDSQNLMNTEAFF. In DNA, the CDR3 is TGTGCCAGCCGGGACAGCCAAAACTTAATGAACACTGAAGCTTTCTTT.

This clonotype was seen more than once but under ten times. This rearrangement joins TRBV7-2 to TRBJ2-7; 9 positions agree with TRBD2. The trim removed 5 bases at V and 5 bases at J, leaving 10 bases unmatched. This CDR3 region has 15 residues. The germline CDR1 and CDR2 sequences are SGHTA and FQGNSA. For the CDR3, the DNA is TGTGCCAGCAGCACCTTGGCGGGAGGGCCGAACGAGCAGTACTTC. Its protein product is CASSTLAGGPNEQYF.

V usage is TRBV7-2 and J usage is TRBJ1-3, with a tentative D call TRBD1 (5 bases). CDR3 length equals 15 residues. V was cut by 2 bases and J by 2 bases, with 10 bases left in between. CDR1 is SGHTA and CDR2 is FQGNSA in the germline V gene. The CDR3 here is CASSLRGLTGNTIYF. CDR3 nucleotide sequence: TGTGCCAGCAGCTTAAGGGGACTGACTGGAAACACCATATATTTT.

This clonotype was observed a few times. V is TRBV11-2 and J is TRBJ2-5; 8 bases align to TRBD2. The CDR3 loop spans 13 amino acids. The J segment lost 4 bases and the V segment lost 8 bases, leaving 6 bases of the junction unmatched. CDR1 and CDR2 (germline): SGHAT, FQNNGV. The CDR3 protein is CASAGGMGETQYF. DNA for the CDR3: TGTGCCAGCGCGGGGGGAATGGGAGAGACCCAGTACTTC.

J is TRBJ2-1 and V is TRBV2; 7 nucleotides align to TRBD1. The CDR3 is 15 residues long. V lost 1 base to trimming and J lost 8 bases; unmatched junction nucleotides: 8. Looked up from germline, CDR1 is SNHLY and CDR2 is FYNNEI. The CDR3 DNA sequence: TGTGCCAGCAGTGAAGTCCAGGGGGAGCTGCATGAGCAGTTCTTC. Its protein is CASSEVQGELHEQFF.

This rearrangement joins TRBV18 to TRBJ2-3; unclear D gene. The CDR3 has 14 amino acids. V lost 5 bases and J lost 4, with 13 bases in between. Germline V gene sequence: CDR1 KGHSH, CDR2 LQKENI. The CDR3 coding sequence is TGTGCCAGCTCAGCAAACGAGATACCAGATACGCAGTATTTT. Its protein product is CASSANEIPDTQYF.

V gene TRBV2 combines with J gene TRBJ2-5; 9 positions agree with TRBD1. V was pared by 8 bases and J by 5 bases, with 3 bases of the junction left unmatched. The CDR3 spans 12 residues. Germline V gene sequence: CDR1 SNHLY, CDR2 FYNNEI. The CDR3 reads CASGDRVETQYF. In DNA, the CDR3 is TGTGCCAGCGGGGACAGGGTTGAGACCCAGTACTTC.

This rearrangement joins TRBV15 to TRBJ2-3, with 12 bases that match TRBD2. Germline values: CDR1 LNHNV, CDR2 YYDKDF (reference sequence). This CDR3 contains 17 residues. The V and J ends lost 0 bases and 2 bases, in that order; junction bases with no gene match: 3. The CDR3 reads CATSRDLAGGNTDTQYF. In DNA, the CDR3 is TGTGCCACCAGCAGAGACCTAGCGGGAGGGAACACAGATACGCAGTATTTT.

The CDR3 DNA is TGTGCCAGCTCACCAACCGGGACCTCCTACGAGCAGTACTTC. This translates into CASSPTGTSYEQYF. The J gene is TRBJ2-7, the V gene TRBV18; tentatively, D is TRBD1 or TRBD2 (5 bases each). CDR3 length: 14 amino acids. The germline CDR1 and CDR2 sequences are KGHSH and LQKENI. Deletions cut 2 bases from V and 0 bases from J, with 8 bases between.

This rearrangement joins TRBV11-2 to TRBJ1-1; 8 bases match TRBD1. CDR1 and CDR2 (germline): SGHAT, FQNNGV. The CDR3 sequence is 15 residues long. The V and J ends lost 1 base and 4 bases, in that order; junction bases with no gene match: 5. CDR3 protein: CASSLVSGGTTEAFF. CDR3 in DNA: TGTGCCAGCAGCTTAGTATCAGGGGGCACCACTGAAGCTTTCTTT.

The chain uses TRBV10-3 and TRBJ1-2, with 9 bases fitting TRBD1. Losses at the gene ends were 9 bases for V and 2 bases for J; bases not matched to a gene: 4. The CDR3 spans 13 residues. The V gene's germline CDR1 is ENHRY and CDR2 SYGVKD. The CDR3 reads CAIWTGENYGYTF. For the CDR3, the DNA is TGTGCCATTTGGACAGGGGAAAACTATGGCTACACCTTC.

The sample holds a few counts of this clonotype. The V and J genes are TRBV12-3 or TRBV12-4 and TRBJ1-5; possible D gene TRBD1, 5 bases. The CDR3 is made up of 17 amino acids. Between the trimmed V and J ends, which lost 6 bases and 2 bases, there was a span of 20 bases. CDR3 DNA sequence: TGTGCCAGCAGCTTCAATCGGGGCCCTTCGGGCAATCAGCCCCAGCATTTT. Amino acid sequence: CASSFNRGPSGNQPQHF.

V and J are TRBV12-3 or TRBV12-4 and TRBJ2-1; 16 positions agree with TRBD2. The CDR3 length is 16 residues. The V segment lost 5 bases and the J segment 12 bases; nucleotides outside the gene matches: 10. The CDR3 protein is CASSPTGTSGRAGQFF. CDR3 nucleotide sequence: TGTGCCAGCAGTCCCACCGGGACTAGCGGGAGGGCCGGGCAGTTCTTC.